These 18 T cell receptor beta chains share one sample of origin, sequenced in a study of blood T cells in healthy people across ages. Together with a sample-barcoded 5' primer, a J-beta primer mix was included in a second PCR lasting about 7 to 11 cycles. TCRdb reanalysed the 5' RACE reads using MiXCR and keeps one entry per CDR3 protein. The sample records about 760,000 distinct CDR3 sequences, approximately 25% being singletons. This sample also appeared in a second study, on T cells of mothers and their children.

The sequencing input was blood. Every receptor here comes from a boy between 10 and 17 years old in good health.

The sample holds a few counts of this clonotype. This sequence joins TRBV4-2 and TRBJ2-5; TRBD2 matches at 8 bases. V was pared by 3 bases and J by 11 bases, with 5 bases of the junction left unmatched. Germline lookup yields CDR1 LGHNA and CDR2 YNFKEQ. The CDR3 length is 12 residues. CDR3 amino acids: CASSQPAGEQYF. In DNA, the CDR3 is TGTGCCAGCAGCCAGCCAGCGGGAGAGCAGTACTTC.

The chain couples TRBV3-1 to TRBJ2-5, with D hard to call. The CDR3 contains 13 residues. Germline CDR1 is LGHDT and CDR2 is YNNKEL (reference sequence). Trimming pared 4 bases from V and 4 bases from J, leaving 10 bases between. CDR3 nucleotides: TGTGCCAGCAGCCGAGATTCGGGAGAGACCCAGTACTTC. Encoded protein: CASSRDSGETQYF.

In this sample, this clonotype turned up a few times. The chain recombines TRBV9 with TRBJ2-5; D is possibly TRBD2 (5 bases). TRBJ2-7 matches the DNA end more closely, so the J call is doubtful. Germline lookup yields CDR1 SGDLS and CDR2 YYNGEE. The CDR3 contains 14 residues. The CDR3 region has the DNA TGTGCCAGCAGCGCCTCCGGGGAGTTTGGCGAGCAGTACTTC. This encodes CASSASGEFGEQYF.

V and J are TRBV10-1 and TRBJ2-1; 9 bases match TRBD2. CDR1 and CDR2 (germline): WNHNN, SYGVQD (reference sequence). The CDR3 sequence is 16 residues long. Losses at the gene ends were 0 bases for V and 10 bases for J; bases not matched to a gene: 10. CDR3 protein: CASSESGREGRMEQFF. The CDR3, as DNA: TGCGCCAGCAGTGAGTCGGGGCGGGAGGGCCGCATGGAGCAGTTCTTC.

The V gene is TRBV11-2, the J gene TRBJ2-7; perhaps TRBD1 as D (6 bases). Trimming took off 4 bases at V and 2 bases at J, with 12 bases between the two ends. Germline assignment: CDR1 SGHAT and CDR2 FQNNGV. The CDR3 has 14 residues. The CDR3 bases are TGTGCCAGCAGCTCAACAGGGTCGGCCTACGAGCAGTACTTC. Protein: CASSSTGSAYEQYF.

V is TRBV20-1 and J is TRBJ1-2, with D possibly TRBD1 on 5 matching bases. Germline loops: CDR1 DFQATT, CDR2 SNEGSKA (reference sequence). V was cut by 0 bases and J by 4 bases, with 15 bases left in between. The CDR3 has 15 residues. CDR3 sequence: CSAREAAGKRYGYTF. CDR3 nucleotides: TGCAGTGCTAGAGAGGCGGCAGGGAAGCGCTATGGCTACACCTTC.

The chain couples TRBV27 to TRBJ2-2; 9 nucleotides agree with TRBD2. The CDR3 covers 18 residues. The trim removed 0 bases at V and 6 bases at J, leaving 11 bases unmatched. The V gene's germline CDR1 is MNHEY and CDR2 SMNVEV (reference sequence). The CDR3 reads CASSLSAGLAKAAGELFF. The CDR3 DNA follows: TGTGCCAGCAGTTTATCGGCCGGACTAGCGAAGGCGGCCGGGGAGCTGTTTTTT.

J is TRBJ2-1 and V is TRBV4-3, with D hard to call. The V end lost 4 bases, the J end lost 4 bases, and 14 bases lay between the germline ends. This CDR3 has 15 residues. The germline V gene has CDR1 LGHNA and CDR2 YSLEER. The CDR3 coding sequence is TGCGCCAGCAGCCGATCCAGGTCCAGTTACAATGAGCAGTTCTTC. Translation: CASSRSRSSYNEQFF.

The DNA for the CDR3 is TGTGCCAGCAGTTTTGCGGGGAACACCGGGGAGCTGTTTTTT. Translating gives CASSFAGNTGELFF. The V gene is TRBV12-3 or TRBV12-4, the J gene TRBJ2-2; maybe TRBD2 (5 bases). V lost 3 bases, J lost 1 base, and 6 bases lay in between. This CDR3 has 14 amino acids.

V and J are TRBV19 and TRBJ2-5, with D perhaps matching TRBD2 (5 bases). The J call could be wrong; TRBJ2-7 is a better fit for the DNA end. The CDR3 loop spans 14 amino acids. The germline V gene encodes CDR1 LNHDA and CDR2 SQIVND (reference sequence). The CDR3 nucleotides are TGTGCCAGTAGTATTATCGGAAAGGCGGGCGAGCAGTACTTC. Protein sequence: CASSIIGKAGEQYF.

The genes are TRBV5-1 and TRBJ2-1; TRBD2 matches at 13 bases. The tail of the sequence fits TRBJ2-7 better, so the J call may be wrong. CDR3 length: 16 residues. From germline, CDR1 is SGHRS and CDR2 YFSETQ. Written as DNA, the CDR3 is TGCGCCAGCAGCTTCGGACTAGCGGGAGACTCCTACGAGCAGTACTTC. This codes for CASSFGLAGDSYEQYF.

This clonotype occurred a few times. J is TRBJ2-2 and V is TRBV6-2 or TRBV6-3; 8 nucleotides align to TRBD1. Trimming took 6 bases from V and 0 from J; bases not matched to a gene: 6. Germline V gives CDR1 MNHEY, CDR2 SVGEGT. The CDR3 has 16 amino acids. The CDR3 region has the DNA TGTGCCAGCAGAACCTACAGGGGGGCGAACACCGGGGAGCTGTTTTTT. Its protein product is CASRTYRGANTGELFF.

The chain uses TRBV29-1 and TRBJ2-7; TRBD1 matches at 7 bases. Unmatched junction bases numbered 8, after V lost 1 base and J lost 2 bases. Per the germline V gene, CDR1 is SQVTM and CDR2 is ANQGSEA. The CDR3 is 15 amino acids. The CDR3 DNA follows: TGCAGCGTTGAAGGGGGGTGGACAGGCACCTACGAGCAGTACTTC. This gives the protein CSVEGGWTGTYEQYF.

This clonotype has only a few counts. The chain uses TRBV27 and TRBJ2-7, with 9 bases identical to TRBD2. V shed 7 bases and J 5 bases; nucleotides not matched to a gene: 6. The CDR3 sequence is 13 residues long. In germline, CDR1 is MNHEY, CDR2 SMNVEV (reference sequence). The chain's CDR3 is CASTEIAGDEQYF. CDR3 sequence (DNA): TGTGCCAGCACCGAAATAGCGGGAGACGAGCAGTACTTC.

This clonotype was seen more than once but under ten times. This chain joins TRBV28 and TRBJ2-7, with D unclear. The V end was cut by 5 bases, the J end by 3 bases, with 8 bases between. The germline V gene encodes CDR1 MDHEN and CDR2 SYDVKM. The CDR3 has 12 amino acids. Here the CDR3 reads CASSGRVYEQYF. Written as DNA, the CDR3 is TGTGCCAGCAGTGGTCGGGTCTACGAGCAGTACTTC.

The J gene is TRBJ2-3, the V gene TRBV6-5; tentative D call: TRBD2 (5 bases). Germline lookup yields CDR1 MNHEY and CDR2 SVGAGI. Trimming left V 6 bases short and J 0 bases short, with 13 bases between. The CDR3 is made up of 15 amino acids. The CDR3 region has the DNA TGTGCCAGCAGCCCCCGGGGATTTAGCACAGATACGCAGTATTTT. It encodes CASSPRGFSTDTQYF.

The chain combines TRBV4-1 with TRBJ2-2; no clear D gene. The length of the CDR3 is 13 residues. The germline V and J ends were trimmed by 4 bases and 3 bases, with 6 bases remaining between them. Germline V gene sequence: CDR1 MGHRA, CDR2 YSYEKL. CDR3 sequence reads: CASSRQDTGELFF. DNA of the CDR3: TGCGCCAGCAGCCGCCAGGACACCGGGGAGCTGTTTTTT.

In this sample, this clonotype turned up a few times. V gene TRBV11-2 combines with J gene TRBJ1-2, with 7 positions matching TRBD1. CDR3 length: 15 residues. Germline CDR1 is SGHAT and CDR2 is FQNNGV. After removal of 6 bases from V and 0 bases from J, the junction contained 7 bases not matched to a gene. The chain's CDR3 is CASSFGTATNYGYTF. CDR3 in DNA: TGTGCCAGCAGTTTTGGGACAGCTACTAACTATGGCTACACCTTC.